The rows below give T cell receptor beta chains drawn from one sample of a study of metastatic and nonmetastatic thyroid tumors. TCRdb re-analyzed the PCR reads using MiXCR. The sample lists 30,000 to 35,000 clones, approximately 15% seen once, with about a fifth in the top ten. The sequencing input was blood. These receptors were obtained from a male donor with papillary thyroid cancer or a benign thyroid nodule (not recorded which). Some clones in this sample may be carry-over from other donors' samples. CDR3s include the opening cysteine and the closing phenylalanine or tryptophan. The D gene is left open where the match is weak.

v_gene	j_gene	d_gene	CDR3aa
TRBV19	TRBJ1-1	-	CASSVGLGSPAGAFF
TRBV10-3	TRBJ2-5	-	CAIVSGFQETQYF
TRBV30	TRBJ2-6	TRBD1	CAWRLRGRKAGANVLTF
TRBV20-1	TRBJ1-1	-	CSARGGASLMNTEAFF
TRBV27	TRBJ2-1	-	CASRGGVRAYNEQFF
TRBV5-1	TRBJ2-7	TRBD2	CASSRGTGGGISYEQYF
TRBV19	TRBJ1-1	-	CASSIRVRQPGASEAFF
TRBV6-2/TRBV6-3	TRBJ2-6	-	CASSQPFGQTGSNVLTF
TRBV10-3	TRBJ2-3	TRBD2	CAISESASGPDGAQYF
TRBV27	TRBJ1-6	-	CASGRNNSPLHF
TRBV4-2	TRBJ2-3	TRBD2	CASSPTPGLAGGFGTDTQYF
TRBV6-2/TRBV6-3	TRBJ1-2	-	CASSYSMDVTGARGHIF
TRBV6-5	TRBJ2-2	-	CASSYLGAGVSIHTGELFF
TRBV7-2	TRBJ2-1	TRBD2	CASSSPWTSGNEQFF
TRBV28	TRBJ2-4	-	CASSRRSGAKNIQYF
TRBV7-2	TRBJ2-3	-	CASSGRLTDTQYF
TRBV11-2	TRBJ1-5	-	CASSLLVKPRVSNQPQHF
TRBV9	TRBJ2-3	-	CASSVGHVTSTDTQYF
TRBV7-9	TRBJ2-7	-	CASSPGAGPAYEQYF
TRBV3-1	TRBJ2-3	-	CASSRQVDLGTDTQYF
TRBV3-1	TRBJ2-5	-	CASSQPPEKETQYF
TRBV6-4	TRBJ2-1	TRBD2	CASSASGRGGYNEQFF
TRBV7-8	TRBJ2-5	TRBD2	CASSLSLAGVHQETQYF
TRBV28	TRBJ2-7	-	CASSTTGPLYEQYF
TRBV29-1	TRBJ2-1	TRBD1	CSVLSGRTGGEGPYNDQFF
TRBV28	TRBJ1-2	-	CASSRQVYGYTF
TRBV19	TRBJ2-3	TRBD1	CASTSQGADTQYF
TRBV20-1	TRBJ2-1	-	CSAILGRVRYNEQFF
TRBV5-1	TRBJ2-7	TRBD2	CASGTGGRSYEQYF
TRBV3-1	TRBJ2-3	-	CASSQGVAGLGTDTQYF
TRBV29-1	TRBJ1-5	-	CSVSDSRNQPQHF
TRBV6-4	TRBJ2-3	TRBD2	CASSYSGSDTQYF
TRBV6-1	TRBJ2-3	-	CASSFSTDTQYF
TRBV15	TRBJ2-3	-	CATSRETSGIDTQYF
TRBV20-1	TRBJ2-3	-	CSARVSGRESTDTQYF
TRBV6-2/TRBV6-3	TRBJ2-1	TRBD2	CASSSGTSGYNEQFF
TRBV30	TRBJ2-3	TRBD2	CAWTRGLAGTDTQYF
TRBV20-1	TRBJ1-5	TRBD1	CSAKRTGVSQPQHF
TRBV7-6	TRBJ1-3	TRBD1	CASRPGTGSGNTIYF
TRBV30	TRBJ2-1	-	CAWSKGVARREQFF
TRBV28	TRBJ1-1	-	CASFSPGETENTEAFF
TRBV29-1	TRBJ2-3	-	CSVEDRWGSTDTQYF
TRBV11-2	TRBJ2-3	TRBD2	CASSFSVGAGGGTDTQYF
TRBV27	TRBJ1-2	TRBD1	CASSLGRFWGQGSGYTF
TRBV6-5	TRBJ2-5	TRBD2	CASSSRGRVQETQYF
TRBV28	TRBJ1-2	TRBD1	CASSPGWQGARGYTF
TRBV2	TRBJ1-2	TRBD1	CASSEGIWDRGSGYTF
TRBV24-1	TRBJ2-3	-	CATSDPTGLFGADTQYF
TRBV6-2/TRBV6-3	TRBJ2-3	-	CARSTMGTPRPVTQYF
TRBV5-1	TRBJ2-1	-	CASSLAYSYNEQFF
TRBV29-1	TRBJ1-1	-	CSVEHREYTEAFF
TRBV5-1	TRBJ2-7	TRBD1	CASALGTGTYEQYF
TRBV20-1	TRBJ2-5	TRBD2	CRTGTSGETQYF
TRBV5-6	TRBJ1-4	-	CASSLTLTNEKLFF